This T cell receptor beta chain is from a study of siplizumab effects on memory and regulatory T cells. Study outcomes and limitations: Most proliferating CD4+ or CD8+ clones, roughly 75-95%, had no naive or memory assignment. Alloreactive sequences traceable to unstimulated CD4+ memory cells were significantly reduced by siplizumab.

Notes on this clone: Its antigen remains unknown.

Sequencing was performed with immunoSEQ multiplex PCR; in TCRdb, only in-frame clones are kept and a portion is missing. The sample holds around 120,000 clones; around 94% are singletons and the top ten take 1.5% to 2%. The source is a human donor in good health. Sequences were obtained from non-Treg CD4+ T cells sorted from blood.

The CDR3 spells CASSNPRQEQFF. CDR3 coding DNA: TGTGCCAGCAGTAACCCTCGACAAGAGCAGTTCTTC. The V and J genes are TRBV6-5 and TRBJ2-1; D not resolved. The germline CDR1 and CDR2 sequences are MNHEY and SVGAGI. Trimming left V 5 bases short and J 10 bases short, with 12 bases between. The CDR3 has 12 amino acids.